These 9 T cell receptor beta chains share one sample of origin, sequenced in a study of T cell responses to AZD1222 COVID-19 vaccine. Profiled with immunoSEQ multiplex PCR; TCRdb holds only in-frame clones, not every one. The sample lists 110,000 to 150,000 clones, around 90% occurring once. The sample here was peripheral blood, taken on day 0 of AZD1222 vaccination. All receptors come from an adult in good health.

The chain carries TRBV5-6 and TRBJ2-7; TRBD1 matches 8 bases. J gave up 1 base and V 0 bases, and 0 bases lay outside the gene matches. Per germline, CDR1 SGHDT and CDR2 YYEEEE. This CDR3 comprises 14 residues. CDR3 in amino acids: CASSLDRGSYEQYF. The CDR3 coding sequence is TGTGCCAGCAGCTTGGACAGGGGGTCCTACGAGCAGTACTTC.

This chain connects TRBV20-1 to TRBJ2-1, with a tentative D call TRBD1 (5 bases). Germline-derived CDR1 and CDR2 are DFQATT and SNEGSKA (reference sequence). V dropped 3 bases and J dropped 6 bases, with 21 bases sitting between them. This CDR3 has 16 residues. CDR3 DNA sequence: TGCAGTGCTAGTTCCCCAGGGTCTTCTGGGCTCAATGAGCAGTTCTTC. Its protein product is CSASSPGSSGLNEQFF.

This rearrangement joins TRBV4-2 to TRBJ1-1, with D possibly being TRBD1 (5 bases). The length of the CDR3 is 15 residues. Germline-derived CDR1 and CDR2 are LGHNA and YNFKEQ. With 0 bases removed from V and 1 base from J, the gap between germline ends came to 9 bases. The CDR3 region has the DNA TGTGCCAGCAGCCAAGAACGACAGACGAACACTGAAGCTTTCTTT. Its translation: CASSQERQTNTEAFF.

This clone is a singleton in its sample. The V gene is TRBV28, the J gene TRBJ2-1; TRBD2 matches at 11 bases. The CDR3 is 17 residues long. Trimming took 6 bases from V and 9 from J; bases not matched to a gene: 16. Germline V gives CDR1 MDHEN, CDR2 SYDVKM. The CDR3 DNA is TGTGCCAGCAGGCATAAATCTACTAGCGGGAGTTATCCTGAGCAGTTCTTC. Translating gives CASRHKSTSGSYPEQFF.

The chain is built from TRBV6-4 and TRBJ2-2; perhaps TRBD1 as D (5 bases). The V end was cut by 5 bases, the J end by 2 bases, with 9 bases between. Germline V gives CDR1 MRHNA, CDR2 SNTAGT. The CDR3 extends over 14 amino acids. In nucleotides, the CDR3 is TGTGCCAGCAGTTTGGGGCCAAACACCGGGGAGCTGTTTTTT. Its protein product is CASSLGPNTGELFF.

The sample holds many counts of this clone. The J gene is TRBJ1-1, the V gene TRBV7-8; possible D gene TRBD1, 5 bases. CDR1 is SGHVS and CDR2 is FQNEAQ in the germline V gene. The CDR3 contains 16 residues. Between the trimmed V and J ends, which lost 1 base and 0 bases, there was a span of 12 bases. DNA for the CDR3: TGTGCCAGCAGCTTAGTTGGGGGAGGAATGAACACTGAAGCTTTCTTT. This gives the protein CASSLVGGGMNTEAFF. Full variable domain (missing parts from reference TRBV7-8 and TRBJ1-1): GAGVSQSPRYKVAKRGQDVALRCDPISGHVSLFWYQQALGQGPEFLTYFQNEAQLDKSGLPSDRFFAERPEGSVSTLKIQRTQQEDSAVYLCASSLVGGGMNTEAFFGQGTRLTVV.

The V call is TRBV4-3, the J call TRBJ1-2; 10 bases map to TRBD1. Losses at the gene ends were 6 bases for V and 2 bases for J; bases not matched to a gene: 6. CDR1 and CDR2 from the germline V gene are LGHNA and YSLEER. CDR3 length: 15 residues. This CDR3 reads CASSPPGQGNYGYTF. The DNA for the CDR3 is TGCGCCAGCAGTCCTCCGGGACAGGGGAACTATGGCTACACCTTC.

The chain recombines TRBV28 with TRBJ2-5, with unresolved D. Trimming shortened V by 4 bases and J by 4 bases, and 4 bases separated the two germline ends. Germline CDR1 is MDHEN and CDR2 is SYDVKM. The CDR3 is 11 amino acids. The CDR3 region has the DNA TGTGCCAGCAGTTGGGCAGAGACCCAGTACTTC. This translates into CASSWAETQYF.

The CDR3 protein is CSVVGSIGPDTQYF. CDR3 nucleotide sequence: TGCAGCGTTGTGGGGAGTATAGGACCAGATACGCAGTATTTT. The chain uses TRBV29-1 and TRBJ2-3; D is perhaps TRBD2 (5 bases). V lost 4 bases, J lost 4 bases, and 15 bases lay in between. Germline V lookup: CDR1 SQVTM, CDR2 ANQGSEA. The CDR3 sequence is 14 residues long.